This T cell receptor beta chain was recorded in a study of T cell responses to AZD1222 COVID-19 vaccine. Study at large: Recipients boosted at about 4 weeks or about 12 weeks are pooled.

CDR3 length: 15 residues. The V and J ends lost 7 bases and 4 bases respectively, with 17 bases between them. CDR1 LNHDA and CDR2 SQIVND come from the germline V gene (reference sequence). Study outcomes and limitations: Researchers report vaccine-associated CD4 TCRs spanning spike, with dominance at 160-218 and 743-854. Rises in breadth and depth of Spike-specific TCRs came after two AZD1222 doses. Donors were chiefly white British, with a greater number of females, and clonal diversity was perhaps underestimated.

This clone was recorded a few times. Its specificity is unknown. Assay: immunoSEQ multiplex PCR; the TCRdb copy retains only in-frame clones and omits some. The sample has tens of thousands of clones; about 91% are singletons. The TCR comes from an adult in good health. The chain employs TRBV19 and TRBJ1-5, with D perhaps matching TRBD1 (6 bases). The specimen comprised peripheral blood, sampled on day 0 of AZD1222 vaccination. The chain's CDR3 is CASKPGGLGNQPQHF. In nucleotides, the CDR3 is TGTGCCAGTAAACCGGGGGGCCTAGGTAATCAGCCCCAGCATTTT.